This TCR beta chain was obtained from a study of T cell repertoires in cytomegalovirus infection. The wider study: CMV infection and matching HLA type were both indicated by public TCR beta signatures. Study-wide points: Clonotypes of TCR beta that were HLA-C-restricted and CMV-specific dominated the ex vivo response.

This clonotype came up a few times. The antigen remains unidentified. TCRdb re-analysed the reads in MiXCR, keeping a single row per CDR3 protein. Here the sample spans roughly 920,000 distinct CDR3 sequences, about 33% being singletons. Germline CDR1 and CDR2: MGHRA and YSYEKL. V lost 0 bases and J lost 10; bases outside the gene matches: 9. CDR3 length: 15 amino acids. Sample: cultured CD8+ T cells from PBMCs, taken from culture after CMV antigen stimulation. This TCR came from a human donor in good health (CMV status not recorded). Some clones in this sample may be carry-over from other donors' samples. The V and J genes are TRBV4-1 and TRBJ2-1; 7 bases line up with TRBD2. The CDR3 DNA sequence: TGCGCCAGCAGCCAAGAGGGACTGGGAGGGAAGGAGCAGTTCTTC. It codes for CASSQEGLGGKEQFF.